These 16 T cell receptor beta chains were all obtained from the same sample, sequenced in a study of T cells in Graves' hyperthyroidism and ophthalmopathy. TCR beta CDR3 sequences were amplified from RNA transcripts. The primer set for the first-round RT-PCR of the TCR CDR3 was HTBI. TCRdb re-derived calls from the multiplex PCR reads in MiXCR, one entry per CDR3 protein. The sample yields around 190,000 distinct CDR3 sequences, about a sixth seen once. The sample was blood. Source of these receptors: a woman in her fifties or sixties with Graves' hyperthyroidism.

There are many counts of this clonotype. The chain carries TRBV27 and TRBJ2-7; possible D gene TRBD2, 5 bases. V shed 5 bases and J shed 3 bases, with 14 bases lying between them. Germline CDR1 is MNHEY and CDR2 is SMNVEV (reference sequence). This CDR3 is built from 14 residues. CDR3 coding DNA: TGTGCCAGCAGTCCTAGGGCACGGGGCTACGAGCAGTACTTC. Its translation is CASSPRARGYEQYF.

This clonotype was seen more than once but under ten times. V is TRBV28 and J is TRBJ1-5; TRBD1 might be the D (5 bases). V was pared by 11 bases and J by 4 bases, with 15 bases between. The CDR3 is made up of 13 amino acids. Germline CDR1 is MDHEN and CDR2 is SYDVKM. The CDR3 sequence is CAGRTGKNQPQHF. CDR3 coding DNA: TGTGCCGGAAGAACAGGAAAAAATCAGCCCCAGCATTTT.

Notes on this clonotype: Just one base apart from a much larger clone, this may be a read error. This chain uses TRBV9 with TRBJ2-1, with 7 nucleotides matching TRBD2. From germline, CDR1 is SGDLS and CDR2 YYNGEE. CDR3 length: 12 amino acids. After removal of 5 bases from V and 5 bases from J, the junction contained 1 base not matched to a gene. The CDR3 loop reads CASSTSDNEQFF. The CDR3 DNA is TGTGCCAGCAGTACTAGCGACAATGAGCAGTTCTTC.

The chain employs TRBV5-1 and TRBJ1-2; no firm D call. The germline V gene has CDR1 SGHRS and CDR2 YFSETQ. CDR3 length: 15 amino acids. V lost 1 base and J 5 bases, leaving 15 bases between the germline ends. This CDR3 reads CASSLTNPLTYGYTF. The CDR3 bases are TGCGCCAGCAGCTTGACCAACCCGCTCACATATGGCTACACCTTC.

This clonotype showed up just a few times. V usage is TRBV30 and J usage is TRBJ1-1, with D perhaps TRBD1 (5 bases). The CDR3 contains 15 residues. The V gene lost 0 bases and the J gene lost 6 bases, with 17 bases spanning the gap. In germline, CDR1 is GTSNPN, CDR2 SVGIG (reference sequence). The CDR3 region is CAWSVRLGWDPEAFF. The CDR3 DNA is TGTGCCTGGAGTGTACGACTGGGGTGGGACCCTGAAGCTTTCTTT.

On this clonotype itself: A much larger clone lies one base from this, so it may be a read error. This chain joins TRBV6-2 or TRBV6-3 and TRBJ2-5; 8 nucleotides agree with TRBD2. The CDR3 spans 16 residues. CDR1 is MNHEY, CDR2 SVGEGT, per germline. The DNA of the CDR3 is TGTGCCAGCAGTCTCCCAATACAGCGGGAGAAAGAGGCCCAGTACTTC. It specifies CASSLPIQREKEAQYF.

This chain joins TRBV12-3 or TRBV12-4 and TRBJ2-7; D is possibly TRBD2 (6 bases). With 3 bases removed from V and 6 bases from J, the gap between germline ends came to 15 bases. The CDR3 length is 14 residues. CDR3 loop: CASSFGVGGSEQYF. CDR3 nucleotide sequence: TGTGCCAGCAGTTTTGGTGTGGGGGGTTCCGAGCAGTACTTC.

This clonotype occurred many times. V usage is TRBV7-3 and J usage is TRBJ2-3; D not resolved. CDR1 SGHTA and CDR2 FQGTGA come from the germline V gene. Trimming took off 5 bases at V and 0 bases at J, with 3 bases between the two ends. This CDR3 is built from 12 residues. CDR3 residues: CASSQSTDTQYF. The CDR3 nucleotides are TGTGCCAGCAGCCAGAGCACAGATACGCAGTATTTT.

This clonotype was observed many times. This chain joins TRBV19 and TRBJ1-5; weak D call: TRBD1 (6 bases). The CDR3 consists of 13 residues. Deletions cut 5 bases from V and 5 bases from J, with 10 bases between. Germline-derived CDR1 and CDR2 are LNHDA and SQIVND (reference sequence). CDR3 sequence: CASSPNRDQPQHF. As DNA, the CDR3 is TGTGCCAGTAGTCCAAACAGGGATCAGCCCCAGCATTTT. Using reference TRBV19 and TRBJ1-5 for the parts outside the CDR3, the full variable domain is DGGITQSPKYLFRKEGQNVTLSCEQNLNHDAMYWYRQDPGQGLRLIYYSQIVNDFQKGDIAEGYSVSREKKESFPLTVTSAQKNPTAFYLCASSPNRDQPQHFGDGTRLSIL.

This clonotype occurred many times. The chain is built from TRBV7-2 and TRBJ2-1; 7 bases align to TRBD1. Trimming removed 2 bases from V and 5 bases from J; junction bases left unmatched: 9. This CDR3 is built from 16 residues. In germline, CDR1 is SGHTA, CDR2 FQGNSA. CDR3 residues: CASSLMANRGNNEQFF. The CDR3 DNA is TGTGCCAGCAGCTTAATGGCGAACAGGGGAAACAATGAGCAGTTCTTC.

The count of this clonotype is one. This may arise from a read error, as a much more abundant clone is one base away. The chain recombines TRBV24-1 with TRBJ2-1; D not resolved. The CDR3 runs 16 residues. Germline V gene sequence: CDR1 KGHDR, CDR2 SFDVKD. This chain's CDR3 is CATSDLRSASGNEQLF. The CDR3 nucleotides are TGTGCCACCAGTGATTTGCGGAGTGCGTCTGGCAATGAGCAGCTCTTC.

This clonotype was counted at least ten times. This chain joins TRBV29-1 and TRBJ2-7; D unresolved. Germline loops: CDR1 SQVTM, CDR2 ANQGSEA. V was clipped by 4 bases and J by 6 bases, with 10 bases between them. The CDR3 has 11 amino acids. CDR3 sequence reads: CSVGSQTEQYF. CDR3 bases: TGCAGCGTTGGAAGTCAAACCGAGCAGTACTTC.

The rearrangement joins TRBV6-5 to TRBJ1-6, with D unresolved. Trimming took 4 bases from V and 1 from J, leaving 17 bases between them. This CDR3 contains 18 residues. The germline V gene encodes CDR1 MNHEY and CDR2 SVGAGI. The CDR3: CASSFRAELSSYNSPLHF. DNA of the CDR3: TGTGCCAGCAGTTTTCGGGCGGAACTTTCATCCTATAATTCACCCCTCCACTTT.

The chain couples TRBV2 to TRBJ1-1, with no clear D. Trimming cost V 0 bases and J 0 bases, with 11 bases left between them. The CDR3 totals 16 residues. Germline V CDR1 and CDR2: SNHLY, FYNNEI. The CDR3 loop is CASSEAMAVLNTEAFF. CDR3 coding DNA: TGTGCCAGCAGTGAAGCAATGGCCGTACTGAACACTGAAGCTTTCTTT.

The V gene is TRBV7-3, the J gene TRBJ2-2; 9 nucleotides match TRBD1. Germline values: CDR1 SGHTA, CDR2 FQGTGA. V gave up 1 base and J gave up 7 bases; unmatched junction bases: 4. The CDR3 sequence is 15 residues long. The DNA of the CDR3 is TGTGCCAGCAGCTTAAGGGGACAGGGCGGCGGGGAGCTGTTTTTT. It is translated as CASSLRGQGGGELFF.

This clonotype was observed many times. The V call is TRBV12-3 or TRBV12-4, the J call TRBJ2-2; 7 nucleotides line up with TRBD1. The junction had 1 base not matched to a gene; V was cut back by 1 base and J by 5 bases. The CDR3 sequence is 14 residues long. In DNA, the CDR3 is TGTGCCAGCAGTTTAGACAGGGGTACCGGGGAGCTGTTTTTT. Its translation is CASSLDRGTGELFF.